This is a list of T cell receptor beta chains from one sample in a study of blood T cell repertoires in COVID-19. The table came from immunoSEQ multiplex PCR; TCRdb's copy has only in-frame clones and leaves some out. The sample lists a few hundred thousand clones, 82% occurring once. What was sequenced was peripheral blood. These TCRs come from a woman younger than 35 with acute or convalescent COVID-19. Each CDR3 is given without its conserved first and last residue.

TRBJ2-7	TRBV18	ASSPVRGTIYEQY
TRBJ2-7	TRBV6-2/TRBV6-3	ASSWAGAYEQY
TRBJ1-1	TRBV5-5	ASSLGYRGHTEAF
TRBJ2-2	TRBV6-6	ASSPNRDGELF
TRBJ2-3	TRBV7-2	ASSPQTSSTDTQY
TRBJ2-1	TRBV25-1	ASGDRWEERNNEQF
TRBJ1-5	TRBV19	ASSIGQGGQPQH
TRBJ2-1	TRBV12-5	ASGLQGLAEQF
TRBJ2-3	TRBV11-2	ASSLVATDTQY
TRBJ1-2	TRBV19	ASSVGTGGYYGYT
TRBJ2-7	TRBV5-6	ASSFLRGGEQY
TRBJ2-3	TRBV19	ASSIGLADTQY
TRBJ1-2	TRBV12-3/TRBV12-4	ASSSGADYGYT
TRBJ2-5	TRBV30	AWSGKGLAGETQY
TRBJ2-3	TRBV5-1	ASSLIPSTDTQY
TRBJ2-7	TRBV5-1	ASSLAETPEYEQY
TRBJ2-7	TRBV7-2	ASSLGAGHYEQY
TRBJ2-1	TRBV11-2	ASSLLGGNNEQF
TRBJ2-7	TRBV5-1	ASQTAGGSRYEQY
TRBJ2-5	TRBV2	ASSLLAGGSLETQY
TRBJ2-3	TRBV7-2	ASSPGLAGGSRGNTQY
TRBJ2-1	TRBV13	ASGRWLAGELGQF
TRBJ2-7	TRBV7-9	ASSYQAGEQY
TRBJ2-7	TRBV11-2	ASSLDRRGQGNSYEQY
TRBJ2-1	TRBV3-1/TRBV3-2	ASSQQIGTTAYNEQF
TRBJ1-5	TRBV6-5	ASRWTGKNQPQH
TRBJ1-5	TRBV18	ASSRDGGQANQPQH
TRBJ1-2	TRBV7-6	ASSLGQGPFANYGYT
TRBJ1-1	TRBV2	ASRRTGWSTEAF
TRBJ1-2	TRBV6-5	ASWTRDRVFYGYT
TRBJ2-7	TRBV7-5	ARSLVVRGSAPPYEQY
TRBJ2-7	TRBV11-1	ASSFVRGYEQY
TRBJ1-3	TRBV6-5	ASSPQGFGNTIY
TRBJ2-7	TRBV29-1	SVDLGQGISYEQY
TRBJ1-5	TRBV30	AWSGGNKPQH
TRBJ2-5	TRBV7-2	ASGLQNTQY
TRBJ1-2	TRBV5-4	ASRHWGGIDGYT
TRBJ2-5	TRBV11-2	ASSPGLAGVTQETQY
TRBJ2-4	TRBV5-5	ASSLATAGNIQY
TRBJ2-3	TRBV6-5	ASSYSGGKDTQY
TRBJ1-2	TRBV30	AWSPQPINYGYT
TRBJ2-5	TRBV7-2	ASSLRQVAETQY
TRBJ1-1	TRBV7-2	ASSLTGGMNTEAF
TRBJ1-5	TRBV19	ASSRAREVQPQH
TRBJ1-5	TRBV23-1	ASSLPTGDQPQH
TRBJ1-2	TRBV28	ASSLPPPGQYGYT
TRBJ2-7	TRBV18	ASSPRPSGNTYEQY
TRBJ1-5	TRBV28	ASSSREAGQPQH
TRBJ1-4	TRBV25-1	ASSEYLGGVEEKLF
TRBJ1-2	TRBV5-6	ASSPPDSSYGYT
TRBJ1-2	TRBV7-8	ASSAEGQGFYGYT
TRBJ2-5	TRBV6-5	ASSYPDSTQY
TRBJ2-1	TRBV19	ASSIVERLSYNEQF
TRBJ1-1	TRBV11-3	ASSLDRSGSNTEAF
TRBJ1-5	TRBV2	ATRDRVSNQPQH
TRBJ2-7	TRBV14	ASSLRGYEQY